This entry is about one T cell receptor (beta chain). The entry originates in a study of blood T cell repertoires in COVID-19. Study background: T cells, B-cell-depleted T cells, or PBMCs supplied cDNA or gDNA.

The protocol was immunoSEQ multiplex PCR, while the TCRdb copy is restricted to in-frame clones and leaves out a portion. Seen here are about 67,000 clones, around 86% observed once, and the top ten hold more than 7.5%. CDR1 and CDR2 from the germline V gene are SEHNR and FQNEAQ (reference sequence). Trimming left V 1 base short and J 0 bases short, with 13 bases between. The CDR3 has 16 amino acids. Sequencing was done on a sample of peripheral blood. The sequence came from a man in his fifties or sixties with active COVID-19. The chain couples TRBV7-9 to TRBJ2-7; a weak D match, TRBD1 (6 bases). For the CDR3, the DNA is TGTGCCAGCAGCTTAGAGCAGGGGTCATCCTCCTACGAGCAGTACTTC. Its protein is CASSLEQGSSSYEQYF.